The 4 T cell receptor beta chains below were found in one sample sequenced in a study of blood T cell repertoires in COVID-19. TCRdb's table, derived via immunoSEQ multiplex PCR, lists solely in-frame clones and lacks some. The data show roughly 3,600 clones, approximately 83% seen once. The sequenced sample consisted of peripheral blood. The receptors stem from a human donor in a cohort sampled during active COVID-19.

The table lists this clone with a count of one. The V call is TRBV28, the J call TRBJ1-5; 9 bases fit TRBD1. The CDR3 is 15 amino acids. V gave up 8 bases and J gave up 4 bases; unmatched junction bases: 9. Germline values: CDR1 MDHEN, CDR2 SYDVKM. CDR3 sequence (DNA): TGTGCCAGCGGCCAGACAGGGGGAAGGAATCAGCCCCAGCATTTT. This encodes CASGQTGGRNQPQHF.

CDR3 region: CASSDNNEQFF. Written as DNA, the CDR3 is TGTGCCAGTAGTGACAACAATGAGCAGTTCTTC. The chain joins TRBV19 to TRBJ2-1; D is unclear. Between the trimmed V and J ends, which lost 5 bases and 5 bases, there was a span of 4 bases. The CDR3 runs 11 residues. Germline-derived CDR1 and CDR2 are LNHDA and SQIVND (reference sequence). Filled out from reference TRBV19 and TRBJ2-1, the complete variable domain reads DGGITQSPKYLFRKEGQNVTLSCEQNLNHDAMYWYRQDPGQGLRLIYYSQIVNDFQKGDIAEGYSVSREKKESFPLTVTSAQKNPTAFYLCASSDNNEQFFGPGTRLTVL.

The table lists this clone with a few counts. The chain joins TRBV19 to TRBJ2-1, with D maybe TRBD2 (5 bases). CDR3 size: 16 residues. Germline values: CDR1 LNHDA, CDR2 SQIVND (reference sequence). V was trimmed by 4 bases and J by 2 bases, leaving 15 bases between them. CDR3 sequence reads: CASSTPGLPTYNEQFF. Here the CDR3 DNA reads TGTGCCAGTAGTACCCCAGGACTCCCGACCTACAATGAGCAGTTCTTC.

This chain links TRBV19 with TRBJ1-2; maybe TRBD1 (6 bases). Trimming removed 7 bases from V and 4 bases from J, with 16 bases in between. This CDR3 region has 14 residues. In germline, CDR1 is LNHDA, CDR2 SQIVND (reference sequence). CDR3 loop: CASTRDRTSYGYTF. DNA of the CDR3: TGTGCCAGTACCCGCGACAGGACGTCCTATGGCTACACCTTC.